Listed below are T cell receptor beta chains from one sample, sequenced in a study of blood T cell repertoires in COVID-19. Generated by immunoSEQ multiplex PCR, the TCRdb table keeps only in-frame clones and is missing some. The sample shows roughly 130,000 clones, around nine tenths of them seen only once. Sample: peripheral blood. These receptors were collected from a man aged 50 to 60 with active COVID-19. Each CDR3 is given with its conserved first and last residue. A D gene is named only where the DNA matches it firmly.

D gene,V gene,J gene,CDR3 protein,CDR3 DNA
NA,TRBV24-1,TRBJ2-2,CATMTANTGELFF,TGTGCCACCATGACAGCTAACACCGGGGAGCTGTTTTTT
NA,TRBV14,TRBJ2-7,CASSRTAPYEQYF,TGTGCCAGCAGTCGGACAGCCCCCTACGAGCAGTACTTC
TRBD1,TRBV6-4,TRBJ2-1,CASSEDRGLTEQFF,TGTGCCAGCAGCGAGGACAGGGGCCTTACCGAGCAGTTCTTC
NA,TRBV20-1,TRBJ1-2,CSAEADGYTF,TGCAGTGCAGAGGCGGATGGCTACACCTTC
TRBD1,TRBV11-2,TRBJ2-1,CASSSDLQGAREQFF,TGTGCCAGCAGCTCAGATCTACAGGGGGCCAGGGAGCAGTTCTTC
TRBD1,TRBV19,TRBJ2-5,CASSPGGTGARTQYF,TGTGCCAGTAGTCCTGGAGGGACAGGGGCGCGGACCCAGTACTTC
TRBD2,TRBV3-1/TRBV3-2,TRBJ2-5,CASSLTSGGETQYF,TGTGCCAGCAGCCTGACTAGCGGGGGAGAGACCCAGTACTTC
NA,TRBV7-8,TRBJ1-5,CASSFGQDGYSNQPQHF,TGTGCCAGCAGCTTTGGGCAGGATGGGTATAGCAATCAGCCCCAGCATTTT
NA,TRBV19,TRBJ1-5,CASSPPGRQNQPQHF,TGTGCCAGTAGTCCCCCGGGGAGGCAGAATCAGCCCCAGCATTTT
NA,TRBV27,TRBJ1-6,CASSLKGGGRGYSPLHF,TGTGCCAGCAGTTTAAAGGGCGGGGGCCGAGGGTATTCACCCCTCCACTTT
TRBD1,TRBV24-1,TRBJ2-6,CATSPGTGESGANVLTF,TGTGCCACCAGTCCCGGGACAGGGGAATCTGGGGCCAACGTCCTGACTTTC
TRBD2,TRBV4-2,TRBJ2-3,CASSQVGTSGGADTQYF,TGTGCCAGCAGCCAAGTCGGGACTAGCGGGGGGGCAGATACGCAGTATTTT
NA,TRBV5-1,TRBJ1-4,CASSLGGSNEKLFF,TGCGCCAGCAGCTTGGGAGGGTCTAATGAAAAACTGTTTTTT
NA,TRBV14,TRBJ2-1,CASRRTDSSYNEQFF,TGTGCCAGCCGCCGTACTGATAGCTCCTACAATGAGCAGTTCTTC
NA,TRBV11-2,TRBJ2-1,CASSLLAEPYNEQFF,TGTGCCAGCAGCTTACTTGCGGAGCCGTACAATGAGCAGTTCTTC